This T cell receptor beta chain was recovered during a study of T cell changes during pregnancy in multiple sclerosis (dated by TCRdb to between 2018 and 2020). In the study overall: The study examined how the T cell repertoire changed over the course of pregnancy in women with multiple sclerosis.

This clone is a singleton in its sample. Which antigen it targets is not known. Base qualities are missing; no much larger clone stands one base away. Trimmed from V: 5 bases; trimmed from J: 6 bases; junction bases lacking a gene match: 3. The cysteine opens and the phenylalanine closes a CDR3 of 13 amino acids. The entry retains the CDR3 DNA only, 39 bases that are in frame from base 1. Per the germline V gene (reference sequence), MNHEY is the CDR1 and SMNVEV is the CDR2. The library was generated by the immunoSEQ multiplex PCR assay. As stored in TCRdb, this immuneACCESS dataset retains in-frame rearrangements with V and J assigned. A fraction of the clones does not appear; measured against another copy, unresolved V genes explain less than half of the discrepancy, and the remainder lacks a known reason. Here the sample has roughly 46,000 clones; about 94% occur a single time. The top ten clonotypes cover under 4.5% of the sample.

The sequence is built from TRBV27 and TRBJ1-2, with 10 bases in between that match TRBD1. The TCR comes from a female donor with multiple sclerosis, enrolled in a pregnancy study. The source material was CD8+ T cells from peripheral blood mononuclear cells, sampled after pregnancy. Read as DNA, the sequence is TGTGCCAGCAGTGGGACAGGGGTGGATGGCTACACCTTC. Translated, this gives CASSGTGVDGYTF.